This TCR beta chain was sequenced during a study of CXCR3-negative and CXCR3-positive naive CD8 T cells. General study findings and limits: Cryopreserved cells showed partially decreased CXCR3 expression, and most assays used fresh PBMCs. Naive cells that were CXCR3-negative or CXCR3-positive used TRBV-TRBJ genes alike, while memory cells diverged. Greater hydrophobicity was found in TRB CDR3s of CXCR3-positive naive cells than of CXCR3-negative naive cells. Memory CD8+ T cell repertoires were far less diverse than both naive subsets.

Using triplicate sorts, 250,000 to 350,000 cells were collected each time from every CD8+ T cell subset. Comment on this clonotype: No antigen is known for it.

The authors prepared UMI-labeled TRB cDNA libraries by 5' RACE. TCRdb re-called the 5' RACE reads, yielding one record per CDR3 amino acid sequence without DNA. The sample has about 89,000 distinct CDR3 sequences. Germline assignment: CDR1 SGHTA and CDR2 FQGTGA. The CDR3 consists of 14 residues. The sequencing sample was made of naive CXCR3+ CD8+ T cells from blood. Subset specified: CD45RO-CCR7+CD27+CD95- naive CD8+ T cells expressing CXCR3 (TNR3+). This TCR was recovered from a human donor in good health. Some clones in this sample may be carry-over from other donors' samples. The chain couples TRBV7-3 to TRBJ1-2; without DNA, the TCRdb call of TRBD1 cannot be checked. The CDR3 sequence: CASSPGAMVYGYTF.